These 19 T cell receptor beta chains came from one sample sequenced in a study of neoadjuvant nivolumab and ipilimumab in lung cancer (dated by TCRdb to the early 2020s). The sample's time point label is to be understood as: at surgical resection after neoadjuvant nivolumab +/- ipilimumab. Libraries were made using the immunoSEQ multiplex PCR assay. TCRdb's version of the immuneACCESS table is confined to in-frame rearrangements and falls short of the full clone set. An unresolved V gene accounts for under half of the shortfall where checked; the remainder is of unknown origin. This sample is represented by 30,000 to 35,000 clones; less than 95% of them were singletons. The ten largest clones add up to almost 5% of the sample. The material sequenced was peripheral blood, taken after neoadjuvant nivolumab, alone or with ipilimumab, at or shortly before surgery. Receptor source: an adult with non-small cell lung cancer.

The chain is built from TRBV7-6 and TRBJ1-4; possible D gene TRBD1, 6 bases. The V gene's germline CDR1 is SGHVS and CDR2 FNYEAQ. Trimming removed 2 bases from V and 4 bases from J, with 14 bases in between. The CDR3 is made up of 16 amino acids. The CDR3 region has the DNA TGTGCCAGCAGCTTACAGGAGGGGGGGGTTAATGAAAAACTGTTTTTT. It is translated as CASSLQEGGVNEKLFF.

This clone was detected a few times. This chain joins TRBV25-1 and TRBJ1-1; tentatively, D is TRBD1 (5 bases). The V end lost 0 bases, the J end lost 1 base, and 12 bases lay between the germline ends. The CDR3 loop spans 16 amino acids. Germline V gives CDR1 MGHDK, CDR2 SYGVNS. The CDR3 protein is CASSEYEAGKNTEAFF. The CDR3 bases are TGTGCCAGCAGTGAATATGAGGCAGGGAAGAACACTGAAGCTTTCTTT. The full variable domain, rest sourced from reference TRBV25-1 and TRBJ1-1, is EADIYQTPRYLVIGTGKKITLECSQTMGHDKMYWYQQDPGMELHLIHYSYGVNSTEKGDLSSESTVSRIRTEHFPLTLESARPSHTSQYLCASSEYEAGKNTEAFFGQGTRLTVV.

This clone was seen a handful of times. This chain connects TRBV6-4 to TRBJ2-1; TRBD2 aligns across 7 bases. Germline CDR1 is MRHNA and CDR2 is SNTAGT. CDR3 length: 15 residues. V gave up 4 bases and J gave up 0 bases; unmatched junction bases: 3. The CDR3 DNA reads as TGTGCCAGCAGTGCAGGCGGGGGCTCCTACAATGAGCAGTTCTTC. This gives the protein CASSAGGGSYNEQFF.

This chain connects TRBV7-3 to TRBJ2-2; D gene unclear. Deletions cut 4 bases from V and 3 bases from J, with 9 bases between. This CDR3 is 14 amino acids long. Germline V gives CDR1 SGHTA, CDR2 FQGTGA. DNA for the CDR3: TGTGCCAGCAGCTACCCCGGCCACACCGGGGAGCTGTTTTTT. Amino acids: CASSYPGHTGELFF.

Only one count was recorded for this clone. The CDR3 bases are TGTGCCAGTAGTATCTTCGGCAGGGGGCAGGGAGAGACCCAGTACTTC. This codes for CASSIFGRGQGETQYF. V is TRBV19 and J is TRBJ2-5; TRBD1 aligns across 8 bases. The J segment lost 4 bases and the V segment lost 3 bases, leaving 10 bases of the junction unmatched. This CDR3 has 16 amino acids. Germline CDR1 LNHDA, CDR2 SQIVND (reference sequence).

This sequence joins TRBV5-1 and TRBJ2-3; 8 bases are a match to TRBD1. Germline CDR1 reads SGHRS; CDR2 reads YFSETQ. V was clipped by 0 bases and J by 2 bases; unmatched bases: 2. CDR3 length: 15 amino acids. The CDR3 bases are TGCGCCAGCAGCTTGGGACAGGGGTTCACAGATACGCAGTATTTT. Its translation: CASSLGQGFTDTQYF. Full variable domain (remainder filled in from reference TRBV5-1 and TRBJ2-3): KAGVTQTPRYLIKTRGQQVTLSCSPISGHRSVSWYQQTPGQGLQFLFEYFSETQRNKGNFPGRFSGRQFSNSRSEMNVSTLELGDSALYLCASSLGQGFTDTQYFGPGTRLTVL.

The chain is built from TRBV19 and TRBJ2-6; D is unresolved. Germline V gene lookup returns CDR1 LNHDA and CDR2 SQIVND (reference sequence). The CDR3 contains 15 residues. The germline V and J ends were trimmed by 3 bases and 0 bases, with 6 bases remaining between them. The CDR3: CASSIVSSGANVLTF. In nucleotides, the CDR3 is TGTGCCAGTAGTATCGTCAGCTCTGGGGCCAACGTCCTGACTTTC.

V gene TRBV11-1 combines with J gene TRBJ2-1; 12 bases fit TRBD1. The CDR3 spans 15 residues. V was clipped by 4 bases and J by 6 bases; unmatched bases: 4. Germline V CDR1 and CDR2: SGHAT, FQDESV (reference sequence). The chain's CDR3 is CASSSRDRGPNEQFF. As DNA, the CDR3 is TGTGCCAGCAGCTCCCGGGACAGGGGGCCCAATGAGCAGTTCTTC.

The CDR3 loop is CANQRSPGQGDNEQFF. The CDR3 DNA sequence: TGTGCCAACCAGCGAAGCCCGGGACAGGGGGATAATGAGCAGTTCTTC. The chain is built from TRBV5-4 and TRBJ2-1, with 11 bases aligning to TRBD1. V gave up 9 bases and J gave up 7 bases; unmatched junction bases: 15. Per the germline V gene, CDR1 is SGHNT and CDR2 is YYREEE (reference sequence). The CDR3 runs 16 residues.

This chain links TRBV11-3 with TRBJ2-1; D is ambiguous. Between the trimmed V and J ends, which lost 1 base and 5 bases, there was a span of 9 bases. This CDR3 has 14 residues. Germline V gives CDR1 SGHNT, CDR2 YENEEA. The CDR3: CASSLAASHNEQFF. The CDR3 nucleotides are TGTGCCAGCAGCTTAGCTGCTTCTCACAATGAGCAGTTCTTC. The full variable domain, its missing parts supplied by reference TRBV11-3 and TRBJ2-1, is EAGVVQSPRYKIIEKKQPVAFWCNPISGHNTLYWYLQNLGQGPELLIRYENEEAVDDSQLPKDRFSAERLKGVDSTLKIQPAELGDSAVYLCASSLAASHNEQFFGPGTRLTVL.

This rearrangement joins TRBV5-1 to TRBJ1-1, with TRBD1 matching over 8 bases. V lost 4 bases, J lost 2 bases, and 7 bases stayed unmatched. CDR1 is SGHRS, CDR2 YFSETQ, per germline. The CDR3 spans 15 residues. The CDR3 bases are TGCGCCAGCAGCGATTTAGGGACAGGAAACACTGAAGCTTTCTTT. It translates to CASSDLGTGNTEAFF.

The chain uses TRBV18 and TRBJ2-2; D gene unclear. V shed 4 bases and J shed 0 bases, with 12 bases lying between them. From germline, CDR1 is KGHSH and CDR2 LQKENI. CDR3 size: 16 residues. The CDR3 is CASSLTRVANTGELFF. The CDR3 coding sequence is TGTGCCAGCTCACTGACACGTGTTGCGAACACCGGGGAGCTGTTTTTT.

This clone was observed once. The rearrangement uses TRBV11-1 and TRBJ1-6, with 11 nucleotides matching TRBD1. The junction had 9 bases not matched to a gene; V was cut back by 5 bases and J by 9 bases. Germline CDR1 reads SGHAT; CDR2 reads FQDESV (reference sequence). The CDR3 loop spans 16 amino acids. Here the CDR3 reads CASSLYRGTGGSPLHF. CDR3 bases: TGTGCCAGCAGCCTATACCGTGGGACAGGGGGTTCACCCCTCCACTTT. Variable domain in full (rest from reference TRBV11-1 and TRBJ1-6): EAEVAQSPRYKITEKSQAVAFWCDPISGHATLYWYRQILGQGPELLVQFQDESVVDDSQLPKDRFSAERLKGVDSTLKIQPAELGDSAMYLCASSLYRGTGGSPLHFGNGTRLTVT.

This clone was seen a single time. The gene calls are TRBV11-2 and TRBJ2-7; D is tentatively TRBD1 or TRBD2 (5 bases each). The V and J ends lost 2 bases and 2 bases respectively, with 16 bases between them. This CDR3 region has 16 residues. Germline V lookup: CDR1 SGHAT, CDR2 FQNNGV. The CDR3 DNA sequence: TGTGCCAGCAGCTTATTGAGGGGCAGAACAACCTACGAGCAGTACTTC. Amino acids: CASSLLRGRTTYEQYF.

The chain combines TRBV29-1 with TRBJ1-2; 8 bases are shared with TRBD1. Germline-derived CDR1 and CDR2 are SQVTM and ANQGSEA. CDR3 size: 14 residues. With V trimmed by 7 bases and J by 6 bases, 13 bases remained unmatched. Here the CDR3 DNA reads TGCAGCGGTGGGGGTGGACAGGGAGCAGATGGCTACACCTTC. Protein product: CSGGGGQGADGYTF.

The J gene is TRBJ1-2, the V gene TRBV5-4; a possible D gene is TRBD1 (5 bases). CDR3 size: 13 residues. V shed 1 base and J shed 8 bases, with 12 bases lying between them. Looked up from germline, CDR1 is SGHNT and CDR2 is YYREEE (reference sequence). CDR3 residues: CASSLRRGDGYTF. CDR3 coding DNA: TGTGCCAGCAGCTTGAGGAGGGGAGACGGCTACACCTTC.

Only a few counts were recorded for this clone. The rearrangement joins TRBV6-5 to TRBJ2-1, with 9 bases that match TRBD2. The germline V gene has CDR1 MNHEY and CDR2 SVGAGI. The V segment lost 4 bases and the J segment 1 base; nucleotides outside the gene matches: 5. This CDR3 is built from 16 residues. The CDR3 coding sequence is TGTGCCAGCAGTTCTAGCGGGGACATATCCTACAATGAGCAGTTCTTC. It codes for CASSSSGDISYNEQFF.

The chain links TRBV7-9 to TRBJ1-2; unclear D gene. V was pared by 5 bases and J by 4 bases, with 11 bases between. CDR1 is SEHNR, CDR2 FQNEAQ, per germline (reference sequence). The CDR3 has 13 residues. CDR3 nucleotide sequence: TGTGCCAGCAGCCCGGGCCCCCTCTATGGCTACACCTTC. It yields the protein CASSPGPLYGYTF.

CDR3 sequence (DNA): TGTGCCAGCAGCCTAGGACTAGCGGGACACACCGGGGAGCTGTTTTTT. This codes for CASSLGLAGHTGELFF. This chain links TRBV5-5 with TRBJ2-2; TRBD2 agrees at 12 bases. The ends lost 4 bases at V and 3 bases at J; junction bases unmatched: 4. CDR3 length equals 16 residues. Germline V gene sequence: CDR1 SGHKS, CDR2 YYEKEE (reference sequence).